Below, 9 T cell receptor beta chains from the same sample are listed, as sequenced in a study of post-analysis software for immune sequencing data. Study-level findings and limits: There were a few TRBV segments more frequent in patients than controls, and TRBV5-6, TRBV5-1 and TRBV20-1 were among them.

Built from TCR beta cDNA, the libraries had unique molecular identifiers in them. TCRdb independently ran MiXCR on the PCR reads; one entry per CDR3 protein. The profile shows 400,000 to 500,000 distinct CDR3 sequences, more than 30% of them singletons. Which antigens these TCRs recognize remains unknown. Sequencing input: blood. The receptors shown here come from a girl between 2 and 10 years old with multiple sclerosis.

This clonotype was detected a few times. The chain employs TRBV9 and TRBJ2-7, with 7 nucleotides matching TRBD1. The CDR3 loop spans 14 amino acids. The V gene's germline CDR1 is SGDLS and CDR2 YYNGEE. Trimming at V came to 3 bases and at J to 1 base, leaving 4 bases not matched to a gene. The CDR3 coding sequence is TGTGCCAGCAGCGAAGGACAGGTTTCCTACGAGCAGTACTTC. It encodes CASSEGQVSYEQYF.

Of note for this clonotype: The junction does not match germline at one end; this may be a read error. The V gene is TRBV6-6, the J gene TRBJ2-7; no reliable D call. The germline V gene has CDR1 MNHNY and CDR2 SVGAGI (reference sequence). This CDR3 region has 14 residues. The CDR3 region has the DNA TGTGCCAGCAGTTATCCTTACGATACCTACGAACAGTACTTC. It is translated as CASSYPYDTYEQYF.

This chain uses TRBV27 with TRBJ2-1; D is ambiguous. Germline CDR1 MNHEY, CDR2 SMNVEV (reference sequence). The CDR3 has 13 amino acids. V dropped 5 bases and J dropped 3 bases, with 8 bases sitting between them. CDR3 protein: CASSPHNYNEQFF. DNA of the CDR3: TGTGCCAGCAGTCCCCACAACTACAATGAGCAGTTCTTC.

The chain couples TRBV12-3 or TRBV12-4 to TRBJ2-3; 14 bases match TRBD2. The CDR3 has 17 amino acids. V shed 5 bases and J 0 bases; nucleotides not matched to a gene: 4. The CDR3 sequence: CASSRTSGRLSTDTQYF. CDR3 bases: TGTGCCAGCAGTCGGACTAGCGGGAGGCTGAGCACAGATACGCAGTATTTT.

Here the CDR3 DNA reads TGTGCCAGCAGCTTAGTAAGGGAGACTGAAGCTTTCTTT. This codes for CASSLVRETEAFF. The V call is TRBV7-9, the J call TRBJ1-1; unclear D gene. V lost 1 base and J lost 5, with 8 bases in between. Germline V gene lookup returns CDR1 SEHNR and CDR2 FQNEAQ (reference sequence). This CDR3 comprises 13 residues.

This clonotype has only a few counts. This chain uses TRBV4-3 with TRBJ2-7, with D uncertain. Trimming removed 3 bases from V and 0 bases from J, with 21 bases in between. The CDR3 loop spans 18 amino acids. Germline V gene sequence: CDR1 LGHNA, CDR2 YSLEER. The CDR3 loop reads CASSQNTLWAVSSYEQYF. CDR3 DNA sequence: TGCGCCAGCAGCCAGAATACCCTATGGGCTGTGAGCTCCTACGAGCAGTACTTC.

This clonotype was seen only a few times. This chain joins TRBV12-3 or TRBV12-4 and TRBJ1-1; no clear D gene. V gave up 0 bases and J gave up 7 bases, with 12 bases separating them. The CDR3 has 14 amino acids. The DNA for the CDR3 is TGTGCCAGCAGTTTAGCCCCGATACTCAGTGAAGCTTTCTTT. Amino acid sequence: CASSLAPILSEAFF.

This rearrangement joins TRBV10-3 to TRBJ2-3, with 9 positions matching TRBD1. V dropped 2 bases and J dropped 6; count of bases not matched to a gene: 15. Germline-derived CDR1 and CDR2 are ENHRY and SYGVKD. CDR3 length: 18 residues. The CDR3 region has the DNA TGTGCCATCAGTGAGCCGTCTATAACAGGGGGCTGGGGGGATACGCAGTATTTT. Residues: CAISEPSITGGWGDTQYF.

This clonotype was seen only a few times. CDR3 sequence: CASSIRLGETQYF. The CDR3, as DNA: TGTGCCAGCAGTATCCGGCTGGGTGAGACCCAGTACTTC. The chain combines TRBV28 with TRBJ2-5; D ambiguous. Trimming removed 5 bases from V and 5 bases from J, with 12 bases in between. Germline assignment: CDR1 MDHEN and CDR2 SYDVKM. The CDR3 contains 13 residues.